What follows are 27 T cell receptor beta chains derived from one specimen sequenced in a study of T cell clusters in autoimmune cytopenias. Multiplex touch-down PCR amplified TRB using TRB-A and TRB-B pools in one tube. From the multiplex PCR reads, TCRdb lists one entry per CDR3 protein and no DNA. The table lists more than 9,000 distinct CDR3 sequences. TRB was amplified from 250 ng of peripheral blood genomic DNA per sample. The sample was also reused in another study, on T cell repertoires in aging, cancer and after chemotherapy.

Sequencing input: peripheral blood. These receptors were taken from a human donor in good health.

V and J are TRBV5-1 and TRBJ2-7; absent DNA, TCRdb's TRBD2 call cannot be checked. The CDR3 has 14 residues. Germline loops: CDR1 SGHRS, CDR2 YFSETQ. The CDR3 loop reads CASSFSSGSYEQYF.

By frequency, this clonotype is medium-sized. The rearrangement uses TRBV7-9 and TRBJ2-2; TCRdb returns TRBD2, unconfirmable since there is no DNA. The CDR3 consists of 15 residues. The V gene's germline CDR1 is SEHNR and CDR2 FQNEAQ (reference sequence). CDR3 loop: CASSLASGNTGELFF.

Here the CDR3 reads CASSQDLRYMAYEQYF. The rearrangement joins TRBV4-3 to TRBJ2-7. The germline gives CDR1 LGHNA, CDR2 YSLEER. The CDR3 covers 16 residues.

This clonotype is labeled medium-sized (0.01 to 0.1%) based on frequency. The chain has TRBV7-2 and TRBJ2-7. Germline CDR1 is SGHTA and CDR2 is FQGNSA. The CDR3 extends over 13 amino acids. The CDR3 loop reads CASSWSEAYEQYF.

The chain employs TRBV20-1 and TRBJ2-5; TCRdb reports TRBD2, a call that lacks DNA to check it against. CDR3 length: 15 amino acids. Per germline, CDR1 DFQATT and CDR2 SNEGSKA (reference sequence). CDR3 in amino acids: CSALPDSGAQETQYF.

This chain joins TRBV28 and TRBJ2-2; TCRdb selects TRBD1, and the lack of DNA leaves this call unchecked. In germline, CDR1 is MDHEN, CDR2 SYDVKM. The CDR3 has 15 residues. CDR3 region: CASSLPTGRTGELFF. Together with reference TRBV28 and TRBJ2-2, the CDR3 gives the full variable domain: DVKVTQSSRYLVKRTGEKVFLECVQDMDHENMFWYRQDPGLGLRLIYFSYDVKMKEKGDIPEGYSVSREKKERFSLILESASTNQTSMYLCASSLPTGRTGELFFGEGSRLTVL.

The V gene is TRBV20-1, the J gene TRBJ1-5; TCRdb designates TRBD1, a call that cannot be tested without DNA. The germline CDR1 and CDR2 sequences are DFQATT and SNEGSKA (reference sequence). The CDR3 is made up of 14 amino acids. Here the CDR3 reads CSARVQGEYQPQHF.

Judged by frequency, this clonotype is medium-sized. This chain links TRBV30 with TRBJ1-1. The germline V gene encodes CDR1 GTSNPN and CDR2 SVGIG (reference sequence). This CDR3 comprises 12 residues. This chain's CDR3 is CAWSPSFPEAFF.

This chain uses TRBV20-1 with TRBJ1-1; TCRdb's assignment of TRBD1 cannot be checked, as there is no DNA. This CDR3 contains 13 residues. CDR1 and CDR2 (germline): DFQATT, SNEGSKA (reference sequence). CDR3 region: CSARRGVDTEAFF.

V and J are TRBV20-1 and TRBJ1-1; the D call from TCRdb, TRBD1, cannot be confirmed without DNA. CDR1 is DFQATT and CDR2 is SNEGSKA in the germline V gene (reference sequence). The CDR3 totals 14 residues. The CDR3 sequence: CSARGVGGSTEAFF.

The rearrangement joins TRBV6-1 to TRBJ1-1; TCRdb proposes TRBD1, but this gene call is untestable without DNA. Germline CDR1 MNHNS, CDR2 SASEGT. The CDR3 consists of 18 residues. The CDR3 sequence: CASRRGGWGIILGTEAFF.

The chain is built from TRBV5-4 and TRBJ1-5. Germline V gene data show CDR1 as SGHNT and CDR2 as YYREEE (reference sequence). The CDR3 runs 13 residues. This CDR3 reads CASSPGRAQPQHF.

CDR3 amino acids: CAWKGGGLLDTQYF. V and J are TRBV30 and TRBJ2-3; TCRdb's assignment of TRBD2 cannot be checked, as there is no DNA. Germline CDR1 is GTSNPN and CDR2 is SVGIG (reference sequence). There are 14 residues in the CDR3.

V and J are TRBV15 and TRBJ1-2; TCRdb's D call of TRBD1 is untestable without DNA. The CDR3 consists of 14 residues. Germline lookup yields CDR1 LNHNV and CDR2 YYDKDF (reference sequence). The CDR3 sequence: CATSRAARGYGYTF.

This clonotype registers medium-sized by frequency. The V and J genes are TRBV12-3 or TRBV12-4 and TRBJ1-2; TCRdb's D call, TRBD1, is unchecked because there is no DNA. The CDR3 consists of 14 residues. CDR3 loop: CASSPGTADDGYTF.

This clonotype is called medium-sized based on its frequency. The V call is TRBV27, the J call TRBJ1-2. CDR1 is MNHEY, CDR2 SMNVEV, per germline (reference sequence). The CDR3 runs 14 residues. CDR3 sequence: CASSSGTANYGYTF.

This chain joins TRBV11-2 and TRBJ1-1; TCRdb's D gene call, TRBD1, goes unchecked for lack of DNA. Germline V gene sequence: CDR1 SGHAT, CDR2 FQNNGV. CDR3 size: 15 residues. CDR3 sequence: CASSHGQGAPQRAFF.

Frequency places this clonotype as medium-sized (0.01 to 0.1%). The chain links TRBV20-1 to TRBJ2-2; the TCRdb D gene call, TRBD1, has no DNA to confirm it. Germline CDR1 and CDR2: DFQATT and SNEGSKA (reference sequence). The CDR3 contains 14 residues. Here the CDR3 reads CSARLTGDTGELFF.

V usage is TRBV6-2 or TRBV6-3 and J usage is TRBJ2-3; TCRdb designates TRBD2, a call that cannot be tested without DNA. CDR3 length: 16 residues. CDR1 MNHEY and CDR2 SVGEGT come from the germline V gene. CDR3 residues: CASSYGTSETTDTQYF.

The chain recombines TRBV12-3 or TRBV12-4 with TRBJ2-5; TCRdb indicates TRBD1, and absent DNA this call remains unverified. CDR3 length equals 16 residues. CDR3 amino acids: CASSPDSLGVPETQYF.

This clonotype ranks as medium-sized in terms of frequency. The chain links TRBV7-9 to TRBJ2-7; checking the TCRdb D call of TRBD1 is not possible without DNA. The CDR3 spans 14 residues. Germline V lookup: CDR1 SEHNR, CDR2 FQNEAQ (reference sequence). CDR3 residues: CASSLGDSFYEQYF.

The V and J genes are TRBV19 and TRBJ2-5. The CDR3 is 14 amino acids. In germline, CDR1 is LNHDA, CDR2 SQIVND (reference sequence). The CDR3 loop is CASSTRGWQETQYF.

The gene calls are TRBV7-6 and TRBJ2-2; checking the TCRdb D call of TRBD2 is not possible without DNA. The CDR3 has 16 residues. Germline CDR1 reads SGHVS; CDR2 reads FNYEAQ. Here the CDR3 reads CASSVIAGSNTGELFF.

This rearrangement joins TRBV18 to TRBJ1-1; TCRdb gives TRBD1 as the D gene, but with no DNA this cannot be confirmed. This CDR3 contains 15 residues. Germline V gene lookup returns CDR1 KGHSH and CDR2 LQKENI. CDR3: CASSPDRAMNTEAFF.

This clonotype ranks as medium-sized (0.01 to 0.1%) in terms of frequency. The V and J genes are TRBV13 and TRBJ2-4; the TRBD2 assignment by TCRdb is unverifiable without DNA. This CDR3 spans 16 amino acids. In germline, CDR1 is PRHDT, CDR2 FYEKMQ (reference sequence). CDR3 sequence: CASSLASGGAKNIQYF.

The chain links TRBV20-1 to TRBJ2-1; as DNA is missing, the TRBD1 call by TCRdb cannot be tested. Germline lookup yields CDR1 DFQATT and CDR2 SNEGSKA (reference sequence). This CDR3 is 12 amino acids long. The CDR3 sequence: CSARGGQNEQFF.

V is TRBV15 and J is TRBJ2-7; with no DNA, the TCRdb D assignment of TRBD2 cannot be verified. Germline V gives CDR1 LNHNV, CDR2 YYDKDF (reference sequence). The CDR3 consists of 14 residues. CDR3 amino acids: CATAFGGGGYEQYF. The full variable domain, in which reference TRBV15 and TRBJ2-7 provide the parts outside the CDR3, is DAMVIQNPRYQVTQFGKPVTLSCSQTLNHNVMYWYQQKSSQAPKLLFHYYDKDFNNEADTPDNFQSRRPNTSFCFLDIRSPGLGDTAMYLCATAFGGGGYEQYFGPGTRLTVT.